The 26 T cell receptor beta chains listed next were all sequenced from one sample in a study of tissue T cells after allogeneic stem cell transplantation. Data came from immunoSEQ multiplex PCR; TCRdb stores just in-frame clones and leaves some out. The table lists roughly 21,000 clones, roughly two thirds of them singletons. Sequenced input: blood. The receptors derive from a female BALB/c mouse in good health. MHC haplotype of the strain: H2-d.

There are a few counts of this clone. These gene names are mouse names. The CDR3 end is not reached by the read, which stops 1 residue before it; the germline J gene fills it in. The gene calls are TRBV20 and TRBJ1-1; D not certain. Trimming left V 1 base short and J 0 bases short, with 6 bases between. The CDR3 is made up of 13 amino acids. Germline V gives CDR1 GFQATS, CDR2 STVNSAI. CDR3 sequence: CGARANANTEVFF. The sequenced part of the CDR3 DNA is TGTGGTGCTAGGGCCAATGCAAACACAGAAGTCTTC.

On this clone itself: Gene names and germline refer to mouse. The CDR3 region is CAWKTGPYEQYF. CDR3 DNA (partial): TGTGCCTGGAAGACTGGGCCCTATGAACAGTAC. This chain joins TRBV31 and TRBJ2-7; 7 positions match TRBD2. The CDR3 extends 1 residue past the end of the read, so its final part is completed from the germline J gene. J gave up 2 bases and V 4 bases, and 2 bases lay outside the gene matches. The CDR3 spans 12 residues. CDR1 and CDR2 from the germline V gene are GKSSPN and SITVG.

Turning to this clone: The gene names given are mouse names. The CDR3 end falls 1 residue outside the read, so it is completed with the germline J gene. The identical CDR3 is also encoded by other nucleotide sequences in the sample. The gene calls are TRBV20 and TRBJ2-2; the D gene could be TRBD1 or TRBD2 (5 bases each). This CDR3 spans 14 amino acids. Germline loops: CDR1 GFQATS, CDR2 STVNSAI. V lost 1 base to trimming and J lost 0 bases, with 6 bases between them. The sequenced CDR3 bases are TGTGGTGCTAGGGGGGGCGCAAACACCGGGCAGCTCTAC. It yields the protein CGARGGANTGQLY. The entire CDR3 sequence reads CGARGGANTGQLYF. The complete variable domain, with remaining parts taken from reference TRBV20 and TRBJ2-2, reads GALVYQYPRRTICKSGTSMRMECQAVGFQATSVAWYRQSPQKTFELIALSTVNSAIKYEQNFTQEKFPISHPNLSFSSMTVLNAYLEDRGLYLCGARGGANTGQLYFGEGSKLTVL.

This clone came up a few times. Gene names refer to mouse genes. The read finishes 1 residue shy of the CDR3 end, and the germline J gene is used to complete it. The rearrangement links TRBV13-1 to TRBJ2-7; D not certain. V was trimmed by 0 bases and J by 7 bases, leaving 11 bases between them. The germline V gene has CDR1 NSHNY and CDR2 SYGAGN. This CDR3 region has 13 residues. Incomplete CDR3 DNA: TGTGCCAGCAGTGATGGTCGGGTTGGGGAACAGTAC. Its protein product is CASSDGRVGEQY. The whole CDR3 sequence is CASSDGRVGEQYF.

This clone was observed a handful of times. Genes and germline come from the mouse. The read terminates 1 residue ahead of where the CDR3 ends, so the germline J gene completes it. The V and J genes are TRBV31 and TRBJ2-7; 8 nucleotides agree with TRBD1. CDR3 length equals 14 residues. V dropped 0 bases and J dropped 3; count of bases not matched to a gene: 4. Germline V gene sequence: CDR1 GKSSPN, CDR2 SITVG. The CDR3 spells CAWSLGRGHYEQYF. CDR3 DNA (partial): TGTGCCTGGAGTCTCGGCAGGGGGCACTATGAACAGTAC.

As for this clone: The genes and germline here are from mouse. The CDR3 end falls 1 residue outside the read, so it is completed with the germline J gene. The chain joins TRBV2 to TRBJ2-4; tentatively, D is TRBD2 (6 bases). There are 13 residues in the CDR3. Germline CDR1 LGHNA, CDR2 YSYQKL. The V and J ends lost 2 bases and 4 bases respectively, with 7 bases between them. The CDR3 is CASSQPGENTLYF. The CDR3 DNA, read in part, is TGTGCCAGCAGCCAACCTGGGGAAAACACCTTGTAC.

With regard to this clone: Gene names denote mouse genes. From the germline J gene comes the end of the CDR3, since the read stops 1 residue before it. The chain has TRBV1 and TRBJ1-4; a weak D match, TRBD1 (6 bases). Germline V lookup: CDR1 NSQYPW, CDR2 LRSPGD (reference sequence). The CDR3 sequence is 14 residues long. V was pared by 4 bases and J by 6 bases, with 12 bases between. Here the CDR3 reads CTCSGGGQDERLFF. CDR3 bases read: TGCACCTGCAGTGGAGGGGGGCAGGACGAAAGATTATTT.

To note about this clone: Germline and genes here are mouse. The observed sequence ends 1 residue before the CDR3 terminus, with the missing tail filled in from the germline J gene. The chain links TRBV13-3 to TRBJ1-2, with D possibly TRBD1 on 5 matching bases. The V gene lost 2 bases and the J gene lost 2 bases, with 10 bases spanning the gap. Germline V gene sequence: CDR1 NNHDY, CDR2 SYVADS. The CDR3 is 14 residues long. CDR3 region: CASSEGGHNSDYTF. The CDR3 bases that were read are TGTGCCAGCAGTGAAGGAGGACATAACTCCGACTACACC.

A note on this clone: Gene names denote mouse genes. With the read ending 1 residue before the CDR3 end, the germline J gene is used to fill in that end. The chain carries TRBV4 and TRBJ1-3; TRBD1 might be the D (5 bases). CDR1 LGHDT and CDR2 YNNKQL come from the germline V gene (reference sequence). Trimming removed 6 bases at V and 2 bases at J, with 11 bases between. CDR3 length: 14 amino acids. Incomplete CDR3 DNA: TGTGCCAGCAGGATGCGGGGGGCTGGAAATACGCTCTAT. Protein product: CASRMRGAGNTLY. The whole CDR3 sequence reads CASRMRGAGNTLYF.

About this clone itself: The genes and germline here are from mouse. The read terminates 1 residue ahead of where the CDR3 ends, so the germline J gene completes it. The chain has TRBV1 and TRBJ2-3; maybe TRBD1 (6 bases). The CDR3 contains 15 residues. Trimming took 4 bases from V and 0 from J, leaving 11 bases between them. The V gene's germline CDR1 is NSQYPW and CDR2 LRSPGD (reference sequence). This chain's CDR3 is CTCSDGTTSAETLYF. CDR3 DNA (partial): TGCACCTGCAGTGATGGGACAACTAGTGCAGAAACGCTGTAT. Full variable domain (outside the CDR3, taken from reference TRBV1 and TRBJ2-3): VTLLEQNPRWRLVPRGQAVNLRCILKNSQYPWMSWYQQDLQKQLQWLFTLRSPGDKEVKSLPGADYLATRVTDTELRLQVANMSQGRTLYCTCSDGTTSAETLYFGSGTRLTVL.

Note on this clone: Any gene name here is a mouse gene name. The read gets to within 1 residue of the CDR3 end, and the germline J gene fills in the rest. J is TRBJ2-5 and V is TRBV16; D is possibly TRBD1 (5 bases). V was trimmed by 0 bases and J by 2 bases, leaving 9 bases between them. Germline CDR1 reads SGHSA; CDR2 reads FRNQAP. The CDR3 runs to 15 residues. This chain's CDR3 is CASSLESQGQDTQYF. The sequenced part of the CDR3 DNA is TGTGCAAGCAGCTTAGAATCCCAGGGCCAAGACACCCAGTAC.

Remarks on this clone: Mouse gene names apply. The CDR3 end lies 1 residue beyond the end of the read and is filled in from the germline J gene. The gene calls are TRBV30 and TRBJ2-1; TRBD1 aligns across 7 bases. CDR1 and CDR2 (germline): SQVVS, ANEGSEA. The CDR3 has 13 residues. Trimming removed 4 bases from V and 2 bases from J; junction bases left unmatched: 2. CDR3 amino acids: CSSNQGDYAEQFF. The sequenced part of the CDR3 DNA is TGTAGTTCTAATCAGGGGGACTATGCTGAGCAGTTC.

For this clone: Gene labels here are mouse ones. CDR3 loop: CASSIPSPTGGARNYAEQFF. CDR3 bases read: TGTGCCAGCAGTATACCCTCTCCGACTGGGGGGGCGCGGAACTATGCTGAGCAGTTC. The chain has TRBV19 and TRBJ2-1; 12 bases match TRBD2. The read ends 1 residue early relative to the CDR3; the germline J gene fills the gap. The CDR3 sequence is 20 residues long. Per the germline V gene, CDR1 is FNHDT and CDR2 is SITEND (reference sequence). Trimming took 1 base from V and 1 from J; bases not matched to a gene: 12.

As to this clone: Germline and genes: mouse. The sequence runs out 1 residue before the end of the CDR3; the remainder is reconstructed from the germline J gene. The V and J genes are TRBV19 and TRBJ1-4; 7 bases align to TRBD1. The V gene's germline CDR1 is FNHDT and CDR2 SITEND (reference sequence). J gave up 3 bases and V 3 bases, and 2 bases lay outside the gene matches. CDR3 length equals 14 residues. The CDR3 spells CASSKGQTNERLFF. CDR3 DNA, as far as it was read: TGTGCCAGCAGTAAGGGACAGACCAACGAAAGATTATTT. Full variable domain (remainder filled in from reference TRBV19 and TRBJ1-4): GGIITQTPKFLIGQEGQKLTLKCQQNFNHDTMYWYRQDSGKGLRLIYYSITENDLQKGDLSEGYDASREKKSSFSLTVTSAQKNEMAVFLCASSKGQTNERLFFGHGTKLSVL.

A note on this clone: The gene symbols are mouse symbols. The DNA ends 1 residue before the CDR3 does, and the rest of the CDR3 is filled in from the germline J gene. This chain connects TRBV19 to TRBJ1-1; D unclear. Germline values: CDR1 FNHDT, CDR2 SITEND (reference sequence). Trimming took 0 bases from V and 6 from J, leaving 6 bases between them. This CDR3 contains 12 residues. CDR3 region: CASSIGWAEVFF. The sequenced CDR3 bases are TGTGCCAGCAGTATAGGTTGGGCAGAAGTCTTC.

A few counts support this clone. Genes here carry mouse names. The missing CDR3 end, 1 residue past where the read stops, is filled in from the germline J gene. The chain couples TRBV13-1 to TRBJ1-2; the D is unclear. CDR3 size: 14 residues. The V end lost 2 bases, the J end lost 0 bases, and 8 bases lay between the germline ends. CDR1 NSHNY and CDR2 SYGAGN come from the germline V gene. The sequenced CDR3 bases are TGTGCCAGCAGTGACCGAGCGGCAAACTCCGACTACACC. As protein: CASSDRAANSDYT. The CDR3 in its entirety is CASSDRAANSDYTF.

A word on this clone: Gene names are the mouse ones. With the read ending 1 residue before the CDR3 end, the germline J gene is used to fill in that end. The chain joins TRBV13-2 to TRBJ1-6; no firm D call. TRBJ1-6 is filed as an ORF, its function uncertain. V lost 1 base and J lost 4, with 3 bases in between. The CDR3 covers 13 residues. In germline, CDR1 is NNHNN, CDR2 SYGAGS (reference sequence). This chain's CDR3 is CASGDQYNSPLYF. The covered CDR3 bases are TGTGCCAGCGGTGATCAATATAATTCGCCCCTCTAC.

Notes on this clone: The genes and germline here are from mouse. The missing CDR3 end, 1 residue past where the read stops, is filled in from the germline J gene. This rearrangement joins TRBV14 to TRBJ2-5, with 7 positions matching TRBD2. The CDR3 runs 15 residues. V trimming: 4 bases; J trimming: 4 bases; junction bases outside the gene matches: 9. Germline CDR1 SGHDT, CDR2 FRDEAV. CDR3 protein: CASSRGSGGKDTQYF. CDR3 DNA, as far as it was read: TGTGCCAGCAGTCGAGGGAGTGGGGGGAAAGACACCCAGTAC.

A word on this clone: Any gene name here is a mouse gene name. The DNA ends 1 residue before the CDR3 does, and the rest of the CDR3 is filled in from the germline J gene. The chain joins TRBV13-3 to TRBJ2-1; TRBD1 matches 9 bases. Germline CDR1 reads NNHDY; CDR2 reads SYVADS. This CDR3 is 16 amino acids long. With 2 bases clipped from V and 2 bases from J, the junction kept 5 bases outside the gene matches. The CDR3 bases that were read are TGTGCCAGCAGTGACCCGGGACAGGGATACTATGCTGAGCAGTTC. Protein sequence: CASSDPGQGYYAEQF. In full, the CDR3 reads CASSDPGQGYYAEQFF.

A note on this clone: Gene names are the mouse ones. The DNA ends 1 residue before the CDR3 does, and the rest of the CDR3 is filled in from the germline J gene. The chain recombines TRBV29 with TRBJ2-5; D might be TRBD1 (5 bases). The CDR3 is 14 residues long. With 1 base removed from V and 6 bases from J, the gap between germline ends came to 11 bases. In germline, CDR1 is MSHET, CDR2 SYDVDS. CDR3 loop: CASSLYVREDTQYF. CDR3 bases read: TGTGCTAGCAGTTTATACGTCAGGGAGGACACCCAGTAC. The entire variable domain, with the rest obtained from reference TRBV29 and TRBJ2-5, is as follows: DMKVTQMPRYLIKRMGENVLLECGQDMSHETMYWYRQDPGLGLQLIYISYDVDSNSEGDIPKGYRVSRKKREHFSLILDSAKTNQTSVYFCASSLYVREDTQYFGPGTRLLVL.

Details on this clone: The gene names given are mouse names. The read ends 1 residue early relative to the CDR3; the germline J gene fills the gap. The rearrangement links TRBV31 to TRBJ2-1, with 10 bases lining up with TRBD2. V lost 8 bases and J lost 3; bases outside the gene matches: 4. This CDR3 is 13 amino acids long. Germline-derived CDR1 and CDR2 are GKSSPN and SITVG. CDR3 bases read: TGTGCCGGTTACTGGGGGGGCTATGCTGAGCAGTTC. It yields the protein CAGYWGGYAEQF. In full, the CDR3 reads CAGYWGGYAEQFF.

As to this clone: Here the gene names and germline are mouse. The read is 1 residue too short to cover the CDR3 end, so that end is filled in from the germline J gene. The V gene is TRBV20, the J gene TRBJ1-4; 9 nucleotides match TRBD1. The V and J ends lost 0 bases and 5 bases, in that order; junction bases with no gene match: 4. The CDR3 spans 15 residues. Looked up from germline, CDR1 is GFQATS and CDR2 is STVNSAI. The part of the CDR3 DNA that was read is TGTGGTGCTAGGGAGACGGGACAGGGAAACGAAAGATTATTT. As protein: CGARETGQGNERLF. The whole CDR3 is CGARETGQGNERLFF.

Comments on this clone: Gene names and germline refer to mouse. The sequence runs out 1 residue before the end of the CDR3; the remainder is reconstructed from the germline J gene. This sequence joins TRBV13-3 and TRBJ1-1; 8 nucleotides match TRBD1. J lost 1 base, V lost 4 bases, and 6 bases had no gene match. The CDR3 consists of 15 residues. Per the germline V gene, CDR1 is NNHDY and CDR2 is SYVADS. The CDR3 spells CASSPSGTGNTEVFF. The covered CDR3 bases are TGTGCCAGCAGTCCCTCCGGGACAGGGAACACAGAAGTCTTC.

In the case of this clone: Genes here carry mouse names. With the read ending 1 residue before the CDR3 end, the germline J gene is used to fill in that end. J is TRBJ2-3 and V is TRBV13-2, with TRBD1 identical over 9 bases. There are 15 residues in the CDR3. V dropped 5 bases and J dropped 0; count of bases not matched to a gene: 4. Germline CDR1 and CDR2: NNHNN and SYGAGS (reference sequence). Partial CDR3 DNA: TGTGCCAGCGGCTCCGGGACAGGGAGTGCAGAAACGCTGTAT. Translating it yields CASGSGTGSAETLY. The entire CDR3 reads CASGSGTGSAETLYF.

This clone was recorded only once. The listed genes are named as in mouse. The read is 1 residue too short to cover the CDR3 end, so that end is filled in from the germline J gene. The chain has TRBV2 and TRBJ2-4; D may be TRBD2 (6 bases). CDR3 size: 14 residues. CDR1 is LGHNA and CDR2 is YSYQKL in the germline V gene. Trimming cost V 2 bases and J 2 bases, with 8 bases left between them. The CDR3 protein is CASSQWGSQNTLYF. Partial CDR3 DNA: TGTGCCAGCAGCCAATGGGGGTCTCAAAACACCTTGTAC.

Worth noting for this clone: Mouse germline and gene names are used. The CDR3 end is not reached by the read, which stops 1 residue before it; the germline J gene fills it in. The chain recombines TRBV5 with TRBJ2-1; 7 positions agree with TRBD1. This CDR3 spans 14 amino acids. Per germline, CDR1 LGHNA and CDR2 YNLKQL (reference sequence). The J segment lost 2 bases and the V segment lost 4 bases, leaving 2 bases of the junction unmatched. Here the CDR3 reads CASSRDRHYAEQFF. The sequenced CDR3 bases are TGTGCCAGCAGCCGGGACAGACACTATGCTGAGCAGTTC.